Listed below are T cell receptor beta chains from one sample, sequenced in a study of CD8 T cells in Susac syndrome. One entry per CDR3 protein results from TCRdb running MiXCR on the immunoSEQ multiplex PCR reads. The sample records about 240,000 distinct CDR3 sequences, around 96% being singletons. Sequenced input: CD4+ T cells from PBMCs. These receptors originate from a human donor with Susac syndrome. CDR3s include the opening cysteine and the closing phenylalanine or tryptophan. The order of the fields is CDR3 protein, CDR3 DNA, clone size, V gene, D gene, J gene. D genes are given only for firm matches. Clone sizes are given selectively: once, few, many, or a class where the clone is expanded.

CAWGFSTDTQYF	TGTGCGTGGGGGTTCAGCACAGATACGCAGTATTTT	-	TRBV30	-	TRBJ2-3
CSAKGRGAEAFF	TGCAGTGCTAAAGGCAGGGGGGCTGAAGCTTTCTTT	-	TRBV20-1	TRBD1	TRBJ1-1
CASSPGDPDTQYF	TGCGCCAGCAGCCCCGGGGATCCAGATACGCAGTATTTT	-	TRBV5-1	-	TRBJ2-3
CSAIRVGTGRTGELFF	TGCAGTGCTATTAGGGTTGGGACAGGACGGACCGGGGAGCTGTTTTTT	-	TRBV20-1	TRBD1	TRBJ2-2
CSASRQGTNTGELFF	TGCAGTGCTAGTAGACAGGGTACGAACACCGGGGAGCTGTTTTTT	-	TRBV20-1	TRBD1	TRBJ2-2
CASGTSGSYNEQFF	TGTGCCTCAGGGACTAGCGGGAGCTACAATGAGCAGTTCTTC	-	TRBV30	TRBD2	TRBJ2-1
CAWSVGRTGGPGYTF	TGTGCCTGGAGTGTAGGACGGACAGGGGGCCCTGGCTACACCTTC	-	TRBV30	TRBD1	TRBJ1-2
CSVELGRRTEAFF	TGCAGCGTTGAACTGGGGCGGCGGACTGAAGCTTTCTTT	-	TRBV29-1	-	TRBJ1-1
CATSDRTPYNEQFF	TGTGCCACCAGTGATAGGACACCGTACAATGAGCAGTTCTTC	-	TRBV24-1	-	TRBJ2-1
CSAITGYEQYF	TGCAGTGCCATCACAGGGTACGAGCAGTACTTC	once	TRBV20-1	-	TRBJ2-7
CASSARKDTGNTIYF	TGTGCCAGCTCAGCCCGGAAGGACACTGGAAACACCATATATTTT	-	TRBV18	-	TRBJ1-3
CASSVGSSYNEQFF	TGTGCCAGCAGCGTAGGTAGCTCCTACAATGAGCAGTTCTTC	few	TRBV9	-	TRBJ2-1
CASTGPGGPGNEQFF	TGTGCCAGCACCGGGCCGGGAGGGCCGGGGAATGAGCAGTTCTTC	-	TRBV11-3	TRBD2	TRBJ2-1
CASSPGQGASGTQYF	TGTGCCAGCTCACCGGGACAGGGGGCCTCGGGGACCCAGTACTTC	-	TRBV18	TRBD1	TRBJ2-5
CASSEGPLPQHF	TGTGCCAGCAGTGAGGGCCCCTTGCCCCAGCATTTT	-	TRBV25-1	-	TRBJ1-5
CASSERRYPYQETQYF	TGTGCCAGCAGCGAACGGCGGTACCCGTACCAAGAGACCCAGTACTTC	-	TRBV7-9	-	TRBJ2-5
CASSLGVGSGAQPQHF	TGCGCCAGCAGCTTGGGGGTGGGGAGTGGTGCTCAGCCCCAGCATTTT	-	TRBV5-1	-	TRBJ1-5